This entry describes one TCR beta chain. This clonotype came up many times. The antigen this receptor binds is unknown. No base quality values were provided; no much bigger clone lies one nucleotide off. The treatment or condition label here, explained by the study, means: live attenuated yellow fever vaccine strain. PBMCs were isolated from peripheral blood using a standard Ficoll-Paque protocol. CD4 and CD8 T-cell fractions were isolated with Dynabeads CD4 and CD8 positive selection kits. RNA was extracted with TriZol from bulk PBMCs, CD4 and CD8 fractions, and dextramer-positive and dextramer-negative fractions. This specimen comes from a study of T cells after yellow fever vaccination (dated by TCRdb to about 2019). With regard to the full study: The SMART-Seq v4 Ultra Low Input RNA kit was used to prepare libraries from fractions with low cell numbers. To follow T-cell clones before and after primary and booster YFV17D yellow fever vaccination, bulk TCR alpha and beta repertoires were sequenced over time. The cohort comprised two healthy male donors, one aged 18 to 29 and one aged 30 to 40 years. Blood was collected at multiple timepoints before and after primary and secondary immunization, and bulk PBMC replicates and cell subsets were isolated. General study outcomes and caveats: Because only two donors were included in the study, the extent to which the findings can be generalized is limited. A small share of clonotypes was detected in both CD4 and CD8 compartments, with the overlap likely arising from convergent recombination. After the booster, most of the clones that had expanded following primary vaccination were detected again (approximately 96% of CD4 and 85% to 90% of CD8), which suggests that memory was broadly maintained. The secondary T-cell response was weaker than the primary response but faster, peaking on day 5 instead of day 15. Computational filtering was required because FACS-sorted repertoires could contain abundant contaminating clonotypes from the bulk population.

The CDR3 spans 14 residues, from the cysteine through the phenylalanine. The read is trimmed to its CDR3 DNA, 42 bases read in frame from base 1. Deletion took 3 bases off V and 0 bases off J, with a span of 8 bases between the germline ends. TCR cDNA was made using 5'RACE template switching, a step that added a universal primer site and unique molecular identifiers. cDNA synthesis was primed from both the TCR alpha and TCR beta constant segments. Two PCR steps were used to amplify libraries, with sample barcodes and sequencing adapters being added in the second step. Sequencing of the libraries was done on either Illumina HiSeq 2500 (2x100 bp) or NovaSeq (2x150 bp). In the source study's methods: Demultiplexing of reads and collapsing into UMI consensus sequences were performed with MIGEC, and V(D)J alignment was carried out with MiXCR. Vaccine-responding clonotypes were identified with edgeR using replicate PBMC samples, with FDR below 0.01 and a log2 fold change above 5 up to day 15 being required. Each bulk clonotype was labeled CD4 or CD8 based on which sequenced repertoire, CD4 or CD8, contained the clonotype at higher abundance. In-frame beta chains were kept once TCRdb had trimmed the public reads at Q25 with fastp and called clones with MiXCR. Each entry merges the rows of one CDR3 protein and shows their most common DNA and genes. The authors' filters were not applied to this entry. This sample gives tens of thousands of distinct CDR3 sequences in total; just over 6.5% of them show up just once. About 39% of the sample rests with the top ten.

This chain is built from TRBV12-3 or TRBV12-4 and TRBJ1-1; TRBD1 might be the D gene, on 5 matching bases. This clonotype was obtained from a man aged 18 to 29 who received the YFV17D yellow fever vaccine. The material was CD8+ T cells sorted from PBMCs, obtained around 45 days after the first yellow fever vaccination. CDR3 reads: CASSLGPMNTEAFF. The DNA reads as follows: TGTGCCAGCAGTTTGGGGCCTATGAACACTGAAGCTTTCTTT.